The 30 T cell receptor beta chains listed next were all sequenced from one sample in a study of OX40 agonist ivuxolimab in advanced cancers. TCRdb's copy holds only in-frame clones and misses some; the assay was immunoSEQ multiplex PCR. The sample lists 55,000 to 65,000 clones; less than 85% were seen once. The starting material was CD4+ or CD8+ T cells sorted from blood, obtained in a trial of the OX40 agonist ivuxolimab. These TCRs come from an adult with an advanced solid tumor such as melanoma, head and neck, liver or kidney cancer.

The chain couples TRBV14 to TRBJ2-3; D is perhaps TRBD2 (5 bases). The germline V gene has CDR1 SGHDN and CDR2 FVKESK. The CDR3 has 15 residues. V gave up 4 bases and J gave up 2 bases, with 13 bases separating them. CDR3: CASSPRGLVTDTQYF. In DNA, the CDR3 is TGTGCCAGCAGCCCCAGAGGGCTGGTCACAGATACGCAGTATTTT. Variable domain in full (rest from reference TRBV14 and TRBJ2-3): EAGVTQFPSHSVIEKGQTVTLRCDPISGHDNLYWYRRVMGKEIKFLLHFVKESKQDESGMPNNRFLAERTGGTYSTLKVQPAELEDSGVYFCASSPRGLVTDTQYFGPGTRLTVL.

This clone was seen a handful of times. The V call is TRBV25-1, the J call TRBJ2-7; 7 bases match TRBD1. The CDR3 consists of 13 residues. V lost 3 bases, J lost 6 bases, and 5 bases stayed unmatched. The germline V gene has CDR1 MGHDK and CDR2 SYGVNS. The CDR3 sequence: CASSDSTGLEQYF. The CDR3, as DNA: TGTGCCAGCAGTGACTCGACAGGGCTCGAGCAGTACTTC.

This chain uses TRBV9 with TRBJ2-2, with D hard to call. From germline, CDR1 is SGDLS and CDR2 YYNGEE. Trimming cost V 3 bases and J 0 bases, with 3 bases left between them. The CDR3 sequence is 13 residues long. CDR3 sequence: CASSAPNTGELFF. CDR3 coding DNA: TGTGCCAGCAGCGCTCCGAACACCGGGGAGCTGTTTTTT.

The rearrangement links TRBV5-4 to TRBJ1-1; D gene uncertain. The CDR3 runs 16 residues. Germline CDR1 is SGHNT and CDR2 is YYREEE (reference sequence). V lost 1 base, J lost 3 bases, and 16 bases lay in between. CDR3 residues: CASSLSAGRPHTEAFF. CDR3 in DNA: TGTGCCAGCAGCTTGTCAGCGGGGAGGCCCCACACTGAAGCTTTCTTT.

This clone has just a few counts. V is TRBV28 and J is TRBJ2-7, with D possibly TRBD1 on 5 matching bases. This CDR3 is 13 amino acids long. Germline CDR1 reads MDHEN; CDR2 reads SYDVKM. Trimming removed 6 bases at V and 3 bases at J, with 12 bases between. The CDR3 sequence: CASSQDTRYEQYF. The CDR3 nucleotides are TGTGCCAGCAGCCAGGACACACGCTACGAGCAGTACTTC.

The chain employs TRBV9 and TRBJ2-7; D is perhaps TRBD1 or TRBD2 (5 bases each). The CDR3 is made up of 15 amino acids. In germline, CDR1 is SGDLS, CDR2 YYNGEE. Between the trimmed V and J ends, which lost 0 bases and 3 bases, there was a span of 13 bases. Here the CDR3 DNA reads TGTGCCAGCAGCGTAGCTGTGGGGGAAAACTACGAGCAGTACTTC. Translation: CASSVAVGENYEQYF.

The chain links TRBV30 to TRBJ1-5; 7 positions match TRBD1. Looked up from germline, CDR1 is GTSNPN and CDR2 is SVGIG (reference sequence). The CDR3 extends over 13 amino acids. V was clipped by 5 bases and J by 0 bases; unmatched bases: 1. The CDR3 DNA reads TGTGCCTGGTCAGGGGGTAGCAATCAGCCCCAGCATTTT. This encodes CAWSGGSNQPQHF.

The CDR3 DNA follows: TGCGCCAGCAGCCAAGATCTTTCACAGGGGGAAGAAAAACTGTTTTTT. The encoded protein is CASSQDLSQGEEKLFF. This sequence joins TRBV4-1 and TRBJ1-4; 8 bases are shared with TRBD1. Trimming at V came to 0 bases and at J to 8 bases, leaving 8 bases not matched to a gene. The germline V gene has CDR1 MGHRA and CDR2 YSYEKL. The CDR3 is 16 amino acids.

The chain recombines TRBV11-3 with TRBJ1-2, with a possible D match to TRBD1 (6 bases). The CDR3 contains 13 residues. CDR1 is SGHNT and CDR2 is YENEEA in the germline V gene. The V end lost 6 bases, the J end lost 4 bases, and 12 bases lay between the germline ends. DNA of the CDR3: TGTGCCAGCAGGCGCAGGGGAACCTATGGCTACACCTTC. It yields the protein CASRRRGTYGYTF.

The V call is TRBV11-3, the J call TRBJ2-1; 9 nucleotides align to TRBD2. Trimming cost V 2 bases and J 4 bases; bases outside gene matches: 6. In germline, CDR1 is SGHNT, CDR2 YENEEA. The CDR3 is 16 residues long. CDR3 in DNA: TGTGCCAGCAGCTTAAATTTAGCGGGGGCTTACAATGAGCAGTTCTTC. Its translation: CASSLNLAGAYNEQFF.

This clone was found a few times. This chain connects TRBV12-5 to TRBJ2-7, with no clear D. This CDR3 is built from 12 residues. Trimming cost V 6 bases and J 6 bases, with 12 bases left between them. Per germline, CDR1 LGHNT and CDR2 FRNRAP. The CDR3 loop is CASGCRSREQYF. CDR3 nucleotide sequence: TGTGCTAGTGGGTGCCGGAGTCGCGAGCAGTACTTC.

This sequence joins TRBV18 and TRBJ2-1, with TRBD2 identical over 10 bases. The CDR3 spans 14 residues. Germline CDR1 and CDR2: KGHSH and LQKENI. The ends lost 3 bases at V and 7 bases at J; junction bases unmatched: 3. The CDR3 DNA follows: TGTGCCAGCTCACCTGGGACTAGCGTGAATGAGCAGTTCTTC. It encodes CASSPGTSVNEQFF.

The chain uses TRBV11-1 and TRBJ2-1; a possible D gene is TRBD2 (6 bases). The CDR3 has 12 amino acids. The V end was cut by 5 bases, the J end by 8 bases, with 10 bases between. Germline V gene data show CDR1 as SGHAT and CDR2 as FQDESV (reference sequence). The chain's CDR3 is CASSPLAYEQFF. DNA of the CDR3: TGTGCCAGCAGCCCACTAGCCTATGAGCAGTTCTTC.

This clone was detected only a few times. Other nucleotide sequences from this sample produce the same CDR3. The chain uses TRBV5-8 and TRBJ1-1; D call uncertain. The germline V gene encodes CDR1 SGHTS and CDR2 YDEGEE. Trimming stripped 0 bases from V and 4 bases from J, with 4 bases between. CDR3 length: 12 amino acids. The DNA for the CDR3 is TGTGCCAGCAGCTTGGTGGCCACTGAAGCTTTCTTT. It codes for CASSLVATEAFF.

This chain joins TRBV10-1 and TRBJ2-7; possibly TRBD1 or TRBD2 for D (5 bases each). The germline V gene has CDR1 WNHNN and CDR2 SYGVQD (reference sequence). The CDR3 contains 13 residues. V dropped 4 bases and J dropped 5 bases, with 12 bases sitting between them. CDR3 sequence reads: CASSAREKHEQYF. The CDR3 nucleotides are TGCGCCAGCAGTGCCAGGGAGAAACACGAGCAGTACTTC.

This chain connects TRBV21-1 to TRBJ1-5; the table's D call, TRBD1, has no DNA check behind it. TRBV21-1 is assigned pseudogene status. CDR3 length equals 16 residues. CDR3 protein: CASRIQVHWHHQPQHF. As DNA, the CDR3 is TGTGCCAGCAGGATACAAGTACATTGGCATCATCAGCCCCAGCATTTT.

The chain joins TRBV29-1 to TRBJ2-7, with 7 positions matching TRBD2. Germline CDR1 reads SQVTM; CDR2 reads ANQGSEA. The CDR3 is 12 residues long. V dropped 3 bases and J dropped 6; count of bases not matched to a gene: 5. The DNA of the CDR3 is TGCAGCGTTGAGACGACTAGCTTCGAGCAGTACTTC. Protein product: CSVETTSFEQYF.

This clone appeared once. The CDR3 sequence is CASSTPGLSYEQYF. CDR3 nucleotides: TGTGCCAGCTCCACCCCCGGGTTATCCTACGAGCAGTACTTC. This rearrangement joins TRBV28 to TRBJ2-7; no firm D call. Trimming stripped 8 bases from V and 1 base from J, with 15 bases between. The CDR3 covers 14 residues. Germline lookup yields CDR1 MDHEN and CDR2 SYDVKM.

The chain employs TRBV6-6 and TRBJ2-1, with D perhaps given as TRBD1 or TRBD2 (7 bases each). V gave up 6 bases and J gave up 8 bases, with 23 bases separating them. The germline V gene has CDR1 MNHNY and CDR2 SVGAGI (reference sequence). CDR3 length: 16 residues. The CDR3 is CASSHGGLRGGYEQFF. In DNA form, the CDR3 reads TGTGCCAGCAGCCACGGTGGACTCAGGGGGGGGTATGAGCAGTTCTTC.

The V and J genes are TRBV30 and TRBJ1-1; D not resolved. V dropped 2 bases and J dropped 1 base, with 8 bases sitting between them. The CDR3 consists of 13 residues. CDR1 is GTSNPN, CDR2 SVGIG, per germline (reference sequence). The CDR3 here is CAWSHTENTEAFF. CDR3 DNA: TGTGCCTGGAGTCACACAGAGAACACTGAAGCTTTCTTT.

The chain joins TRBV7-8 to TRBJ2-5; 7 nucleotides align to TRBD1. The CDR3 has 13 residues. V shed 5 bases and J 2 bases; nucleotides not matched to a gene: 2. CDR1 and CDR2 from the germline V gene are SGHVS and FQNEAQ. Written as DNA, the CDR3 is TGTGCCAGCAGCCCGGGACAGCAAGAGACCCAGTACTTC. As protein: CASSPGQQETQYF. Combining the CDR3 with reference TRBV7-8 and TRBJ2-5 gives the whole variable domain GAGVSQSPRYKVAKRGQDVALRCDPISGHVSLFWYQQALGQGPEFLTYFQNEAQLDKSGLPSDRFFAERPEGSVSTLKIQRTQQEDSAVYLCASSPGQQETQYFGPGTRLLVL.

The count of this clone is one. The chain recombines TRBV28 with TRBJ1-2, with D tentatively TRBD1 (6 bases). Germline V gives CDR1 MDHEN, CDR2 SYDVKM. Deletions cut 7 bases from V and 1 base from J, with 22 bases between. The CDR3 totals 17 residues. CDR3: CASTTGVTEGLNYGYTF. The CDR3 nucleotides are TGTGCCAGCACGACAGGAGTGACGGAAGGGCTTAACTATGGCTACACCTTC.

This clone was recorded a few times. The rearrangement uses TRBV19 and TRBJ1-2; 10 bases agree with TRBD1. This CDR3 is built from 14 residues. J was trimmed by 9 bases and V by 9 bases; bases with no gene match: 13. From germline, CDR1 is LNHDA and CDR2 SQIVND (reference sequence). Here the CDR3 reads CASATGQGIGRYTF. The CDR3 region has the DNA TGTGCCAGCGCCACGGGACAGGGGATAGGGCGCTACACCTTC.

The genes are TRBV5-6 and TRBJ1-4, with 9 bases aligning to TRBD1. Germline V gene lookup returns CDR1 SGHDT and CDR2 YYEEEE. The junction had 9 bases not matched to a gene; V was cut back by 4 bases and J by 8 bases. The CDR3 is made up of 15 amino acids. CDR3 bases: TGTGCCAGCAGCGGCCGGGACAGGGATTACGAAAAACTGTTTTTT. As protein: CASSGRDRDYEKLFF. Looking up the rest from reference TRBV5-6 and TRBJ1-4 gives the full variable domain: DAGVTQSPTHLIKTRGQQVTLRCSPKSGHDTVSWYQQALGQGPQFIFQYYEEEERQRGNFPDRFSGHQFPNYSSELNVNALLLGDSALYLCASSGRDRDYEKLFFGSGTQLSVL.

The V gene is TRBV5-1, the J gene TRBJ1-3; possible D gene TRBD1, 6 bases. Germline CDR1 is SGHRS and CDR2 is YFSETQ. Deletions cut 4 bases from V and 0 bases from J, with 11 bases between. This CDR3 contains 15 residues. The CDR3 sequence: CASSLDRNSGNTIYF. CDR3 nucleotides: TGCGCCAGCAGCCTGGACAGAAACTCTGGAAACACCATATATTTT.

The chain employs TRBV21-1 and TRBJ2-7; the table gives TRBD2 as D, unverified against the DNA. TRBV21-1 is a known pseudogene. The length of the CDR3 is 16 residues. CDR3 nucleotides: TGTGCCAGCAGCAAAGGATGCGACTATTCTGCCGGCGAGCAGTACTTC. Residues: CASSKGCDYSAGEQYF.

The chain employs TRBV6-5 and TRBJ1-5; a weak D match, TRBD1 (6 bases). The germline CDR1 and CDR2 sequences are MNHEY and SVGAGI. V shed 4 bases and J shed 5 bases, with 12 bases lying between them. The CDR3 consists of 14 residues. The CDR3 DNA reads TGTGCCAGCAGTTTCGGGGGCGCGGATCAGCCCCAGCATTTT. Amino acid sequence: CASSFGGADQPQHF.

In DNA form, the CDR3 reads TGTGCCAGTAGTACACCAGGGGTTGTCTATGGCTACACCTTC. Translating gives CASSTPGVVYGYTF. V is TRBV19 and J is TRBJ1-2; tentative D call: TRBD1 (6 bases). The germline gives CDR1 LNHDA, CDR2 SQIVND (reference sequence). Trimming took off 4 bases at V and 4 bases at J, with 13 bases between the two ends. CDR3 length equals 14 residues.

The chain joins TRBV19 to TRBJ1-1, with unresolved D. Germline V gene sequence: CDR1 LNHDA, CDR2 SQIVND (reference sequence). The CDR3 contains 13 residues. With 6 bases removed from V and 4 bases from J, the gap between germline ends came to 12 bases. This CDR3 is CASSTTRSTEAFF. CDR3 bases: TGTGCCAGTAGCACAACAAGGAGCACTGAAGCTTTCTTT.

The chain combines TRBV2 with TRBJ2-3; 9 nucleotides line up with TRBD2. V was clipped by 4 bases and J by 8 bases; unmatched bases: 13. This CDR3 region has 16 residues. Per germline, CDR1 SNHLY and CDR2 FYNNEI. CDR3 region: CASSVASGTPGGTQYF. DNA of the CDR3: TGTGCCAGCAGTGTGGCTAGCGGGACGCCAGGTGGTACGCAGTATTTT.